This T cell receptor beta chain appears in the sequencing data of a study of post-analysis software for immune sequencing data. With regard to this clonotype: Antigen unknown.

Every TCR beta cDNA library bore unique molecular identifiers. Using its own MiXCR run on the PCR reads, TCRdb lists one record per CDR3 protein. The sample lists roughly 650,000 distinct CDR3 sequences, over 45% occurring once. Germline lookup yields CDR1 SGHTA and CDR2 FQGTGA. Unmatched junction bases numbered 21, after V lost 5 bases and J lost 5 bases. The CDR3 totals 19 residues. Study-wide findings and caveats: In patients, about 5 TRBV segments were more frequent than in controls, with TRBV5-6, TRBV5-1 and TRBV20-1 among them.

The chain is built from TRBV7-3 and TRBJ2-3, with 8 bases that match TRBD2. Sequencing input: blood. This TCR was sampled from a girl aged 2 to 9 with multiple sclerosis. The CDR3 is CASSPGGLAGDLEGDTQYF. The CDR3 DNA follows: TGTGCCAGCAGCCCGGGGGGGCTAGCGGGTGACCTCGAGGGAGATACGCAGTATTTT.